Listed here is a single TCR beta chain. Antigen: not known. This specimen comes from a study of T cell responses to AZD1222 COVID-19 vaccine. Some clones are missing from TCRdb's copy, which holds only in-frame ones; the method was immunoSEQ multiplex PCR. The table lists about 120,000 clones, roughly 86% of them singletons. The analysis combined second doses at about 4 or about 12 weeks. Study-wide points: Females made up more of the donors, who were largely white British, and clonal diversity may have come out too low. The study identified only five to seven AZD1222 recipients as seropositive at baseline. Spike-spanning, vaccine-associated CD4 TCRs were dominant at 160-218 and 743-854.

The V and J ends lost 4 bases and 3 bases respectively, with 15 bases between them. The germline CDR1 and CDR2 sequences are SGHNT and YYREEE (reference sequence). There are 15 residues in the CDR3. The J gene is TRBJ2-3, the V gene TRBV5-4; either TRBD1 or TRBD2 may fit D (5 bases each). The material sequenced was peripheral blood, taken 28 days after the second AZD1222 dose. The receptor comes from an adult who received the AZD1222 COVID-19 vaccine. CDR3 sequence (DNA): TGTGCCAGCAGCCGAGGGAAGGGGAGAACAGATACGCAGTATTTT. As protein: CASSRGKGRTDTQYF.